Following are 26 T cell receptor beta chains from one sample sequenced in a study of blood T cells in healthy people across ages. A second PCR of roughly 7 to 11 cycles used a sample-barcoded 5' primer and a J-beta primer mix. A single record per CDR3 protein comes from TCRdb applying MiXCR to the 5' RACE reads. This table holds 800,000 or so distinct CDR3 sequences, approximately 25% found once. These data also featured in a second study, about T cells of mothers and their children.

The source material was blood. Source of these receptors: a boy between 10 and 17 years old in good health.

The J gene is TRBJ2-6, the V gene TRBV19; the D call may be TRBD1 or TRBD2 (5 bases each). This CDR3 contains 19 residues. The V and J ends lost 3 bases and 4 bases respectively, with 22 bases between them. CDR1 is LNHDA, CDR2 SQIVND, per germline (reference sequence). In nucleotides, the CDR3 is TGTGCCAGTAGTATCCCGGACTTCGCAGGGAAGATGGGGGCCAACGTCCTGACTTTC. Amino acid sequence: CASSIPDFAGKMGANVLTF.

The CDR3 loop is CSARPLSGSPGYEQFF. The CDR3 region has the DNA TGCAGTGCTAGACCTCTTAGCGGTTCGCCCGGGTATGAGCAGTTCTTC. J is TRBJ2-1 and V is TRBV20-1; D perhaps matches TRBD2 (6 bases). Trimming shortened V by 2 bases and J by 8 bases, and 22 bases separated the two germline ends. Germline CDR1 is DFQATT and CDR2 is SNEGSKA (reference sequence). The CDR3 runs 16 residues.

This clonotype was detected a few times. In DNA form, the CDR3 reads TGTGCCAGCAGCCAAGAAAGGCTAGCGGGATACAATGAGCAGTTCTTC. Its protein product is CASSQERLAGYNEQFF. This chain links TRBV4-2 with TRBJ2-1; 9 bases are a match to TRBD2. This CDR3 comprises 16 residues. CDR1 and CDR2 (germline): LGHNA, YNFKEQ. The J segment lost 4 bases and the V segment lost 0 bases, leaving 4 bases of the junction unmatched.

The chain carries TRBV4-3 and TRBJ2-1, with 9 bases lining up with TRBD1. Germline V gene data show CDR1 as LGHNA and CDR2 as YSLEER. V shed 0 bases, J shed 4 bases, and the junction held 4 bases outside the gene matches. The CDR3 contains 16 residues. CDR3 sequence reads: CASSQDGGQGYNEQFF. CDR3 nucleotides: TGCGCCAGCAGCCAAGATGGCGGACAGGGGTACAATGAGCAGTTCTTC.

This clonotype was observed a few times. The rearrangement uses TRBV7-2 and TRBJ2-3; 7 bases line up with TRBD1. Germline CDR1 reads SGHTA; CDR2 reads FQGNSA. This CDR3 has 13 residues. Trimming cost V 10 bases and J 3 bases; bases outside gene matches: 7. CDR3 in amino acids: CATTSRGTDTQYF. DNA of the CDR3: TGTGCCACAACAAGCAGGGGGACAGATACGCAGTATTTT.

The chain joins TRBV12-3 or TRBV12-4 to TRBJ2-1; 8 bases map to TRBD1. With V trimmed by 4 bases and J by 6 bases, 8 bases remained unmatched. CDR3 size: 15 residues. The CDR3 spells CASSYGTGPSNEQFF. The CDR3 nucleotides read TGTGCCAGCAGTTACGGGACAGGTCCCTCCAATGAGCAGTTCTTC.

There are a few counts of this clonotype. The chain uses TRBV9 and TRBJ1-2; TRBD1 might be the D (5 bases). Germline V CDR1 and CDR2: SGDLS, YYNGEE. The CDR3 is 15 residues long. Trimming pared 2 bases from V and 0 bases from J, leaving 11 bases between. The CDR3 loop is CASSVFRDTNYGYTF. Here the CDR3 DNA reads TGTGCCAGCAGCGTCTTCAGGGATACTAACTATGGCTACACCTTC.

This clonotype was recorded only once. As DNA, the CDR3 is TGTGCCAGCAGTGATCCGACTAGCGGGATGTACATTCAGTACTTC. Translating gives CASSDPTSGMYIQYF. The chain combines TRBV25-1 with TRBJ2-4, with 11 bases fitting TRBD2. This CDR3 spans 15 amino acids. V dropped 3 bases and J dropped 8; count of bases not matched to a gene: 6. The germline V gene encodes CDR1 MGHDK and CDR2 SYGVNS.

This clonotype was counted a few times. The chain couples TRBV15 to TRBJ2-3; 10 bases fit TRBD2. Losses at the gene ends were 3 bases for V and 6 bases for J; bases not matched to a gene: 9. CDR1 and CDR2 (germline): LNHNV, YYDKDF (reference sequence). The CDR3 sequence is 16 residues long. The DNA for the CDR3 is TGTGCCACCAGCAGGGACCTAGCGGGAGCTTTGGATACGCAGTATTTT. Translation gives CATSRDLAGALDTQYF. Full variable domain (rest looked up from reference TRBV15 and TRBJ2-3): DAMVIQNPRYQVTQFGKPVTLSCSQTLNHNVMYWYQQKSSQAPKLLFHYYDKDFNNEADTPDNFQSRRPNTSFCFLDIRSPGLGDTAMYLCATSRDLAGALDTQYFGPGTRLTVL.

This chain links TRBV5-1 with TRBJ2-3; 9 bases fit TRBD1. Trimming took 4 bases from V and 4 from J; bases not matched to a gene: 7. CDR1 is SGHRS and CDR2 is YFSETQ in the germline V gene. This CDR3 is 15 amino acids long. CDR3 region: CASSQQDRGSDTQYF. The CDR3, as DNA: TGCGCCAGCAGCCAGCAGGACAGGGGTTCAGATACGCAGTATTTT.

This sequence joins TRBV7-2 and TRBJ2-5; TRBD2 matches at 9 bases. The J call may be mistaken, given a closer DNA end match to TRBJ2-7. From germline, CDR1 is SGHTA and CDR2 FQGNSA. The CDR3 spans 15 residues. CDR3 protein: CASSFLAGKTYEQYF. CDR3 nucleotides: TGTGCCAGCAGCTTTCTAGCGGGAAAGACCTACGAGCAGTACTTC.

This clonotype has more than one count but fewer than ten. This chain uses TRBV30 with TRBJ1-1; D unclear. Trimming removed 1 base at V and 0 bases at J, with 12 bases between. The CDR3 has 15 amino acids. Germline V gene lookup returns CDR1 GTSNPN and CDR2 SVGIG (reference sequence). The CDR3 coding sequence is TGTGCCTGGAGTGCCCTAGGACGGGTGAACACTGAAGCTTTCTTT. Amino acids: CAWSALGRVNTEAFF. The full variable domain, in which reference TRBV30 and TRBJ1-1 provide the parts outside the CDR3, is SQTIHQWPATLVQPVGSPLSLECTVEGTSNPNLYWYRQAAGRGLQLLFYSVGIGQISSEVPQNLSASRPQDRQFILSSKKLLLSDSGFYLCAWSALGRVNTEAFFGQGTRLTVV.

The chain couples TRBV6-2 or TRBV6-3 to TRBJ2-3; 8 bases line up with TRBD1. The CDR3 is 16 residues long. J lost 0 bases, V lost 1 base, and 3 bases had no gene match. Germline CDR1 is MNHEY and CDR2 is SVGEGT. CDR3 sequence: CASSYWTGSSTDTQYF. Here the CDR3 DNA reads TGTGCCAGCAGTTACTGGACAGGGTCTAGCACAGATACGCAGTATTTT.

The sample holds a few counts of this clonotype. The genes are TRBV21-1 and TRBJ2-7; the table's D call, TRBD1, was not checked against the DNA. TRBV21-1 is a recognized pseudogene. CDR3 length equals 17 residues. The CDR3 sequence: CASTTRYRRLGGDEQYF. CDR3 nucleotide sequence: TGTGCCAGCACAACTCGATACAGGCGGCTGGGGGGCGACGAGCAGTACTTC.

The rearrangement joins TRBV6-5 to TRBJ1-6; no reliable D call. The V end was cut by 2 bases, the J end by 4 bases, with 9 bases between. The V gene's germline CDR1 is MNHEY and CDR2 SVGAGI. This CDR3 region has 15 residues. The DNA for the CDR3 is TGTGCCAGCAGTTACGGTCAGCTATATAATTCACCCCTCCACTTT. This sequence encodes CASSYGQLYNSPLHF.

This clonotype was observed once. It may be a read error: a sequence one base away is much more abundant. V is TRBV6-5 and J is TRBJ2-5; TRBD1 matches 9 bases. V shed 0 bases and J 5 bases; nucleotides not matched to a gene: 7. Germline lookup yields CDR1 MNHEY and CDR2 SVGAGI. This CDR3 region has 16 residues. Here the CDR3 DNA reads TGTGCCAGCAGTTACTCGAGACAGGGGGGCGCGGAGACCCAGTACTTC. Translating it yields CASSYSRQGGAETQYF.

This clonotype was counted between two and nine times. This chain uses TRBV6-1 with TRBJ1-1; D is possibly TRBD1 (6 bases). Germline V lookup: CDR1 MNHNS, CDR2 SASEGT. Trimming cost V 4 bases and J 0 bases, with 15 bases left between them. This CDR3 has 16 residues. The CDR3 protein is CASSVIGTRMNTEAFF. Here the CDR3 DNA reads TGTGCCAGCAGTGTAATCGGGACAAGGATGAACACTGAAGCTTTCTTT.

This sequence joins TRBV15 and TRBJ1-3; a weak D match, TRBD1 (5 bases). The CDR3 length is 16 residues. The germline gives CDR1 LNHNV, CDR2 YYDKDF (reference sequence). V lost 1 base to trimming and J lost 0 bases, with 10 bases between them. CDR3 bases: TGTGCCACCAGCAGAGGTACAGGATACTCTGGAAACACCATATATTTT. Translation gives CATSRGTGYSGNTIYF.

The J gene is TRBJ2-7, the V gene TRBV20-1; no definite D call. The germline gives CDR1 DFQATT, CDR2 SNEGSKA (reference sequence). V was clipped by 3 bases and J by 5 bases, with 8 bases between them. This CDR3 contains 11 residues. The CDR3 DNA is TGCAGTGCTAGGCGTGGGGACGAGCAGTACTTC. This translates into CSARRGDEQYF.

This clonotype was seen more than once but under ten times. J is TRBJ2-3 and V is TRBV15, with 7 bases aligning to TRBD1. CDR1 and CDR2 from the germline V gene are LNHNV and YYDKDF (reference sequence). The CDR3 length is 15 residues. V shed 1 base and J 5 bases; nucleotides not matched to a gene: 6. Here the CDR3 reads CATSRGAGGRDTQYF. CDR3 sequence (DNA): TGTGCCACCAGCAGAGGGGCAGGGGGTAGAGATACGCAGTATTTT.

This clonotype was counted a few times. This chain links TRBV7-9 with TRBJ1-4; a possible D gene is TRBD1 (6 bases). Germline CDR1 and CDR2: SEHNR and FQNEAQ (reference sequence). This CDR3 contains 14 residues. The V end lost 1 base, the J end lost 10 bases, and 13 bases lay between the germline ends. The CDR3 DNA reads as TGTGCCAGCAGCTTAGACGGGGGCGGCGTAAAACTGTTTTTT. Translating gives CASSLDGGGVKLFF.

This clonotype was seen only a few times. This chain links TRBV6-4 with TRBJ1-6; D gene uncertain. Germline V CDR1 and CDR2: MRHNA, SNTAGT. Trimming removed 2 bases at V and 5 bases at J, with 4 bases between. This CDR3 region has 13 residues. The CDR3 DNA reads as TGTGCCAGCAGTGACAGGGATAATTCACCCCTCCACTTT. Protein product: CASSDRDNSPLHF.

CDR3 in amino acids: CASSPHTTGWYNIQYF. CDR3 in DNA: TGTGCCAGCAGCCCCCACACGACAGGGTGGTATAACATTCAGTACTTC. The rearrangement joins TRBV7-2 to TRBJ2-4; 7 bases align to TRBD1. The CDR3 consists of 16 residues. Losses at the gene ends were 5 bases for V and 7 bases for J; bases not matched to a gene: 14. Germline V lookup: CDR1 SGHTA, CDR2 FQGNSA. The full variable domain, completed using reference TRBV7-2 and TRBJ2-4, is GAGVSQSPSNKVTEKGKDVELRCDPISGHTALYWYRQSLGQGLEFLIYFQGNSAPDKSGLPSDRFSAERTGGSVSTLTIQRTQQEDSAVYLCASSPHTTGWYNIQYFGAGTRLSVL.

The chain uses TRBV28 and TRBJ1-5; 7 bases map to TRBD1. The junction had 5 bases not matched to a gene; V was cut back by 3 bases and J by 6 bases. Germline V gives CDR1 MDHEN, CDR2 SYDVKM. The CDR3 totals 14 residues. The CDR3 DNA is TGTGCCAGCAGTTTCAGGGGGGCTCGTCAGCCCCAGCATTTT. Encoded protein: CASSFRGARQPQHF.

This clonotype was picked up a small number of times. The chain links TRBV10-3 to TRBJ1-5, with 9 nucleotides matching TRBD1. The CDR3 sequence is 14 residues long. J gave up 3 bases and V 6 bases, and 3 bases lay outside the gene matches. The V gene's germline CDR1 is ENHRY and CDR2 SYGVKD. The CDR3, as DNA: TGTGCCATCAGAGACAGGGGGGACAATCAGCCCCAGCATTTT. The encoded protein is CAIRDRGDNQPQHF.

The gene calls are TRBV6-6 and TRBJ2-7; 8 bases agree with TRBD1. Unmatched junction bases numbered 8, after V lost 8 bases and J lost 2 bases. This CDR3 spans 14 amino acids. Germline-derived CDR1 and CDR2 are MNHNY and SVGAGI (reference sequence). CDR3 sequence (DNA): TGTGCCAGCGGGCCGAGCAGGGGGCCCTACGAGCAGTACTTC. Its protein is CASGPSRGPYEQYF.